This T cell receptor beta chain stems from a study of shared clonotypes between healthy human individuals. Study context: Contributing individuals were two females and a few males aged 18 to 49. Per-donor plates numbered three CD4 naive, three CD4 memory, two CD8 naive and one CD8 memory.

Study findings and constraints: The four-donor shared clonotypes exceeded non-shared clonotypes in generation probability, with non-shared ones scoring lower. Relative to memory subsets, naive subsets generally showed larger estimated richness.

Only in-frame clones appear in the TCRdb table, and some are missing; sequencing was by immunoSEQ multiplex PCR. Of 70,000 to 95,000 clones in the sample, about 65% were seen once. As concerns this clone: The antigen remains unidentified.

Trimming removed 7 bases from V and 6 bases from J, with 16 bases in between. Germline values: CDR1 MGHDK, CDR2 SYGVNS. The CDR3 spans 13 residues. The clonotype comes from a man aged 25-40 years in good health. This chain connects TRBV25-1 to TRBJ2-7, with D maybe TRBD1 (5 bases). Sequencing was done on a sample of memory CD8+ T cells sorted from blood. Subset noted: CD45RO+ cells pooled with CCR7-negative TemRA cells. CDR3: CASTGRQGSEQYF. The CDR3 nucleotides read TGTGCCAGCACCGGTAGGCAGGGAAGCGAGCAGTACTTC.